This TCR beta chain came from a study of T cell repertoires in cytomegalovirus infection. Study-level background: In the study, CMV epitopes included recently identified HLA-C-restricted and well-studied HLA-B-restricted ones. Indications came from public TCR beta signatures; they pointed to CMV infection and to a matching HLA type.

MiXCR, applied by TCRdb to the reads, yields one record per CDR3 protein. The table lists 550,000 to 850,000 distinct CDR3 sequences, about 30% of them singletons. Study-wide results and caveats: Clonotypes of TCR beta that were HLA-C-restricted and CMV-specific dominated the ex vivo response. The cumulative frequency of public TCR beta families identified carriers of CMV plus the relevant HLA.

This clonotype was found many times. The antigen is not known. The CDR3 extends over 14 amino acids. The V end lost 4 bases, the J end lost 5 bases, and 12 bases lay between the germline ends. The V gene's germline CDR1 is SGHTA and CDR2 FQGNSA. This chain joins TRBV7-2 and TRBJ2-1; the D gene is possibly TRBD1 (5 bases). The receptor was derived from a human donor in good health (CMV status not recorded). Some clones in this sample may be carry-over from other donors' samples. Source: cultured PBMCs, taken from culture after CMV antigen stimulation. CDR3 nucleotide sequence: TGTGCCAGCAGCTCCGGGCTAGGGGACAATGAGCAGTTCTTC. This codes for CASSSGLGDNEQFF.